Each of the 21 T cell receptor beta chains below was sequenced from the same sample in a study of T cell repertoires in cytomegalovirus infection (dated by TCRdb to between 2018 and 2021). These receptors' antigens are unknown. This specimen's treatment or condition label, interpreted: in vitro stimulation with specific CMV peptide epitopes to enrich CMV-specific T cells. Reads for this sample came from an Illumina HiSeq 1500. The public reads were reprocessed in TCRdb via fastp at Q25 and MiXCR, keeping in-frame beta chains. Rows are unified per CDR3 protein, each entry keeping the most common DNA and genes. The sample table lists 900,000 to 950,000 distinct CDR3 sequences, under 40% of them with a count of one. Of the sample, over 10% is held by the ten largest clones. The material was cultured CD8+ T cells from PBMCs, obtained from culture after CMV antigen stimulation. The receptors were gathered from a human donor in good health (CMV status not recorded). Some clones in this sample may be carry-over from other donors' samples.

This clonotype was detected ten times or more. CDR3: CASRSGVPGFGEQFF. The CDR3 nucleotides read TGTGCCAGCAGGAGTGGGGTCCCCGGTTTTGGTGAGCAGTTCTTC. The chain links TRBV7-8 to TRBJ2-1; no clear D. The V gene lost 6 bases and the J gene lost 9 bases, with 21 bases spanning the gap. Germline loops: CDR1 SGHVS, CDR2 FQNEAQ. The length of the CDR3 is 15 residues.

The table lists this clonotype with a few counts. The rearrangement joins TRBV7-9 to TRBJ2-1; D remains ambiguous. Per germline, CDR1 SEHNR and CDR2 FQNEAQ (reference sequence). CDR3 length equals 16 residues. Trimming removed 6 bases at V and 6 bases at J, with 21 bases between. CDR3 bases: TGTGCCAGCAGGTCTACCGGGCCTCCGGAAGGCAATGAGCAGTTCTTC. This codes for CASRSTGPPEGNEQFF.

The rearrangement joins TRBV11-2 to TRBJ1-3; D perhaps matches TRBD1 (6 bases). The CDR3 length is 16 residues. The V and J ends lost 6 bases and 8 bases respectively, with 23 bases between them. CDR1 and CDR2 from the germline V gene are SGHAT and FQNNGV. The CDR3 region is CASSKRQEKKADTIYF. CDR3 coding DNA: TGTGCCAGCAGTAAGAGACAGGAGAAAAAGGCGGACACCATATATTTT. The variable domain in full, completed from reference TRBV11-2 and TRBJ1-3, reads EAGVAQSPRYKIIEKRQSVAFWCNPISGHATLYWYQQILGQGPKLLIQFQNNGVVDDSQLPKDRFSAERLKGVDSTLKIQPAKLEDSAVYLCASSKRQEKKADTIYFGEGSWLTVV.

J is TRBJ2-5 and V is TRBV20-1; TRBD2 matches 8 bases. V shed 6 bases, J shed 5 bases, and the junction held 11 bases outside the gene matches. The CDR3 totals 14 residues. Germline CDR1 reads DFQATT; CDR2 reads SNEGSKA (reference sequence). The CDR3 spells CSANSGAVWETQYF. In nucleotides, the CDR3 is TGCAGTGCAAATAGCGGGGCGGTGTGGGAGACCCAGTACTTC.

The CDR3 sequence is CASSLDGTSYTGELFF. The CDR3 DNA reads as TGTGCCAGCAGCTTAGACGGGACTAGCTATACCGGGGAGCTGTTTTTT. The chain has TRBV7-6 and TRBJ2-2; 9 positions match TRBD2. The CDR3 totals 16 residues. The V gene's germline CDR1 is SGHVS and CDR2 FNYEAQ. The J segment lost 5 bases and the V segment lost 1 base, leaving 5 bases of the junction unmatched.

The V call is TRBV20-1, the J call TRBJ1-2; possible D gene TRBD1, 5 bases. Germline V CDR1 and CDR2: DFQATT, SNEGSKA (reference sequence). CDR3 length equals 12 residues. Trimming shortened V by 2 bases and J by 6 bases, and 10 bases separated the two germline ends. The CDR3 loop reads CSARQGIHGYTF. For the CDR3, the DNA is TGCAGTGCTAGACAGGGTATCCATGGCTACACCTTC.

The chain uses TRBV2 and TRBJ1-2, with D possibly being TRBD1 (5 bases). In germline, CDR1 is SNHLY, CDR2 FYNNEI. The CDR3 has 14 residues. V lost 7 bases and J lost 4, with 16 bases in between. This CDR3 reads CASNYPREGYGYTF. Written as DNA, the CDR3 is TGTGCCAGCAACTACCCCAGGGAGGGCTATGGCTACACCTTC.

V is TRBV28 and J is TRBJ2-7; D unresolved. The CDR3 is made up of 11 amino acids. V lost 6 bases and J 4 bases, leaving 7 bases between the germline ends. Germline CDR1 is MDHEN and CDR2 is SYDVKM. The CDR3 DNA reads as TGTGCCAGCAGAAAAGAGTACGAGCAGTACGTC. This gives the protein CASRKEYEQYV.

J is TRBJ1-6 and V is TRBV7-6; D gene unclear. This CDR3 region has 14 residues. The V and J ends lost 3 bases and 14 bases respectively, with 17 bases between them. Germline V lookup: CDR1 SGHVS, CDR2 FNYEAQ. In nucleotides, the CDR3 is TGTGCCAGCAGCTTTTCGGCAGACGAAAGCGCCCTCCACTTT. Translated: CASSFSADESALHF.

There are many counts of this clonotype. The chain recombines TRBV11-2 with TRBJ1-1, with TRBD1 identical over 7 bases. Germline CDR1 reads SGHAT; CDR2 reads FQNNGV. With V trimmed by 5 bases and J by 4 bases, 4 bases remained unmatched. The CDR3 covers 13 residues. The CDR3 DNA is TGTGCCAGCAGCCCGACAGGGTTCACTGAAGCTTTCTTT. The encoded protein is CASSPTGFTEAFF.

This chain links TRBV19 with TRBJ2-1, with 7 bases lining up with TRBD2. The V segment lost 1 base and the J segment 6 bases; nucleotides outside the gene matches: 6. CDR1 and CDR2 from the germline V gene are LNHDA and SQIVND (reference sequence). The CDR3 length is 15 residues. The CDR3 DNA sequence: TGTGCCAGTAGTATAGGGGACTACCGCATCAATGAGCAGTTCTTC. Translation gives CASSIGDYRINEQFF.

This clonotype was counted many times. The rearrangement joins TRBV7-6 to TRBJ2-3; weak D call: TRBD2 (7 bases). The CDR3 is 14 residues long. V was cut by 3 bases and J by 2 bases, with 9 bases left in between. From germline, CDR1 is SGHVS and CDR2 FNYEAQ. The DNA for the CDR3 is TGTGCCAGCAGCTTCGGGGGGCTCACAGATACGCAGTATTTT. Translation gives CASSFGGLTDTQYF.

The chain links TRBV25-1 to TRBJ2-3; 8 bases are a match to TRBD2. Trimming at V came to 3 bases and at J to 3 bases, leaving 5 bases not matched to a gene. Germline V gives CDR1 MGHDK, CDR2 SYGVNS. The CDR3 totals 15 residues. The CDR3 DNA reads TGTGCCAGCAGTGAGATAGCGGGGCAAACAGATACGCAGTATTTT. It encodes CASSEIAGQTDTQYF. The entire variable domain, with the rest obtained from reference TRBV25-1 and TRBJ2-3, is as follows: EADIYQTPRYLVIGTGKKITLECSQTMGHDKMYWYQQDPGMELHLIHYSYGVNSTEKGDLSSESTVSRIRTEHFPLTLESARPSHTSQYLCASSEIAGQTDTQYFGPGTRLTVL.

In this sample, this clonotype turned up a few times. The J gene is TRBJ2-7, the V gene TRBV5-1; 7 bases are shared with TRBD1. V lost 7 bases and J lost 5; bases outside the gene matches: 9. CDR3 length: 13 amino acids. In germline, CDR1 is SGHRS, CDR2 YFSETQ. The CDR3 sequence is CASAPQGVDEQYF. CDR3 nucleotides: TGCGCCAGCGCACCCCAGGGGGTCGACGAGCAGTACTTC.

Of note for this clonotype: It is likely a read error, because the conserved phenylalanine at the end of the CDR3 is missing. The rearrangement joins TRBV28 to TRBJ2-3, with TRBD2 matching over 7 bases. With 5 bases clipped from V and 0 bases from J, the junction kept 8 bases outside the gene matches. The germline V gene has CDR1 MDHEN and CDR2 SYDVKM. The CDR3 covers 16 residues. The CDR3 DNA is TGTGCCAGCAGTCCGGAGGGACTACTTAGCACAGATACGCAGTATTCT. As protein: CASSPEGLLSTDTQYS.

The chain couples TRBV27 to TRBJ2-1; D is ambiguous. Germline V gives CDR1 MNHEY, CDR2 SMNVEV (reference sequence). The length of the CDR3 is 13 residues. Trimming cost V 4 bases and J 4 bases, with 8 bases left between them. The CDR3 DNA reads as TGTGCCAGCAGTTACGACACATACAATGAGCAGTTCTTC. Its protein product is CASSYDTYNEQFF.

The rearrangement links TRBV7-9 to TRBJ2-5; no clear D gene. V was clipped by 1 base and J by 5 bases, with 14 bases between them. This CDR3 has 15 amino acids. CDR1 and CDR2 (germline): SEHNR, FQNEAQ (reference sequence). This chain's CDR3 is CASSLELDLWETQYF. DNA for the CDR3: TGTGCCAGCAGCTTAGAGTTGGATCTATGGGAGACCCAGTACTTC. Supplemented by reference TRBV7-9 and TRBJ2-5, the full variable domain reads DTGVSQNPRHKITKRGQNVTFRCDPISEHNRLYWYRQTLGQGPEFLTYFQNEAQLEKSRLLSDRFSAERPKGSFSTLEIQRTEQGDSAMYLCASSLELDLWETQYFGPGTRLLVL.

This clonotype was seen a handful of times. This rearrangement joins TRBV6-6 to TRBJ2-3; possible D gene TRBD2, 5 bases. Germline loops: CDR1 MNHNY, CDR2 SVGAGI (reference sequence). The CDR3 length is 13 residues. The germline V and J ends were trimmed by 2 bases and 7 bases, with 10 bases remaining between them. The CDR3 reads CASSYHTGNTQYF. The CDR3 nucleotides read TGTGCCAGCAGTTACCATACGGGGAATACGCAGTATTTT.

This clonotype has ten or more counts. The CDR3 DNA reads TGTGCCAGCAGCACCAGTGGTACTAGCGGGGCCTTAAAGGAGCCAGATACGCAGTATTTT. This encodes CASSTSGTSGALKEPDTQYF. This chain joins TRBV7-6 and TRBJ2-3; TRBD2 matches at 10 bases. This CDR3 is 20 amino acids long. Trimming took 5 bases from V and 4 from J; bases not matched to a gene: 21. CDR1 and CDR2 from the germline V gene are SGHVS and FNYEAQ.

There are many counts of this clonotype. This chain connects TRBV7-3 to TRBJ2-1; perhaps TRBD1 as D (6 bases). Trimming stripped 3 bases from V and 2 bases from J, with 11 bases between. The CDR3 is 15 residues long. Germline V gene lookup returns CDR1 SGHTA and CDR2 FQGTGA. The CDR3 region has the DNA TGTGCCAGCAGCTTGACAGGCGATGCCTACAATGAGCAGTTCTTC. Translation: CASSLTGDAYNEQFF.

This chain links TRBV6-5 with TRBJ1-1, with D unclear. Germline CDR1 MNHEY, CDR2 SVGAGI. CDR3 size: 16 residues. Trimming took 2 bases from V and 0 from J, leaving 13 bases between them. CDR3 nucleotides: TGTGCCAGCAGTTACGAGAAGGGCACCATGAACACTGAAGCTTTCTTT. It specifies CASSYEKGTMNTEAFF.